This record covers a single TCR beta chain. Its antigen is not identified. This CDR3 spans 14 amino acids. With V trimmed by 6 bases and J by 4 bases, 4 bases remained unmatched. Germline loops: CDR1 SEHNR, CDR2 FQNEAQ (reference sequence). This record belongs to a study of cytomegalovirus exposure and HLA in healthy donors. Libraries were prepared by immunoSEQ multiplex PCR; TCRdb keeps only in-frame clonotypes and omits some of them. The sample records approximately 150,000 clones, 87% being singletons. Study-level results: One later analysis, an examination of the roughly 110 validation repertoires, found that first-cohort TCR clusters tended to co-occur in them. Specific recognition of CMV antigens was confirmed in vitro for three chains (all CMV-associated).

The clonotype was recovered from a man aged 18 to 29 in good health and CMV-seropositive. The chain couples TRBV7-9 to TRBJ2-1, with TRBD2 matching 9 bases. The sequenced sample was PBMCs. CDR3 sequence reads: CASRQTSGYNEQFF. Written as DNA, the CDR3 is TGTGCCAGCAGACAGACTAGCGGATACAATGAGCAGTTCTTC. Looking up the rest from reference TRBV7-9 and TRBJ2-1 gives the full variable domain: DTGVSQNPRHKITKRGQNVTFRCDPISEHNRLYWYRQTLGQGPEFLTYFQNEAQLEKSRLLSDRFSAERPKGSFSTLEIQRTEQGDSAMYLCASRQTSGYNEQFFGPGTRLTVL.